This T cell receptor (beta chain) was identified in a study of control samples from healthy donors and cancer patients. Measured with immunoSEQ multiplex PCR; TCRdb has only the in-frame clones, and not every one. The sample includes 130,000 or so clones, about 89% of them seen just once. The germline V and J ends were trimmed by 2 bases and 6 bases, with 8 bases remaining between them. The CDR3 has 12 residues. CDR1 and CDR2 (germline): SGHDT, YYEEEE. This sequence originates from a middle-aged man in good health. The chain has TRBV5-6 and TRBJ1-1; TRBD1 might be the D (5 bases). Sample: blood. The CDR3 spells CASSFQGAEAFF. CDR3 bases: TGTGCCAGCAGCTTTCAGGGAGCTGAAGCTTTCTTT.